The T cell receptor (beta chain) under discussion was sequenced for a study of chemoradiotherapy in HPV16-positive cancers. Study-level results: Better recurrence-free survival went with HPV-responsive T-cell expansion in HPV16-positive patients. Candidate HPV-specific clones and E7-related TCR motifs grew in tumor during treatment.

The protocol was immunoSEQ multiplex PCR, while the TCRdb copy is restricted to in-frame clones and leaves out a portion. The top ten hold 8% of the sample, which has 15,000 or so clones, roughly 70% seen once. This clone was counted only a few times. What it recognizes is unknown. The CDR3 loop spans 13 amino acids. From germline, CDR1 is LNHDA and CDR2 SQIVND (reference sequence). Unmatched junction bases numbered 7, after V lost 6 bases and J lost 6 bases. The clonotype was recovered from a human donor with HPV-associated anogenital cancer. The V and J genes are TRBV19 and TRBJ1-1; 7 bases map to TRBD1. The material was tumor tissue, obtained from a patient who underwent chemoradiotherapy. CDR3 region: CASSRGRVAEAFF. The CDR3 DNA follows: TGTGCCAGTAGCAGGGGGAGGGTGGCTGAAGCTTTCTTT.